These 9 T cell receptor beta chains share one sample of origin, sequenced in a study of blood T cell repertoires in COVID-19. Data came from immunoSEQ multiplex PCR; TCRdb stores just in-frame clones and leaves some out. The data hold about 300,000 clones, with about 87% observed a single time. The sequencing sample was made of peripheral blood. The receptor set was obtained from a woman in her thirties or forties who had recovered from COVID-19.

A single count supports this clone. J is TRBJ1-4 and V is TRBV7-9, with 8 positions matching TRBD1. This CDR3 is 16 amino acids long. Germline-derived CDR1 and CDR2 are SEHNR and FQNEAQ (reference sequence). Unmatched junction bases numbered 9, after V lost 1 base and J lost 8 bases. CDR3 sequence reads: CASSLGPTGGEEKLFF. In DNA form, the CDR3 reads TGTGCCAGCAGCTTAGGGCCCACAGGGGGAGAAGAAAAACTGTTTTTT. The full variable domain, in which reference TRBV7-9 and TRBJ1-4 provide the parts outside the CDR3, is DTGVSQNPRHKITKRGQNVTFRCDPISEHNRLYWYRQTLGQGPEFLTYFQNEAQLEKSRLLSDRFSAERPKGSFSTLEIQRTEQGDSAMYLCASSLGPTGGEEKLFFGSGTQLSVL.

In nucleotides, the CDR3 is TGTGCCAGCAGTTATCAGGGGTCCTACGAGCAGTACTTC. Residues: CASSYQGSYEQYF. The chain combines TRBV6-5 with TRBJ2-7; D possibly corresponds to TRBD1 (6 bases). V was trimmed by 3 bases and J by 1 base, leaving 7 bases between them. This CDR3 is 13 amino acids long. Germline V gives CDR1 MNHEY, CDR2 SVGAGI.

This chain uses TRBV18 with TRBJ1-1, with a tentative D call TRBD1 (5 bases). The ends were cut back, 3 bases at V and 6 bases at J, with 11 bases in the middle. The CDR3 has 13 residues. Germline V gene lookup returns CDR1 KGHSH and CDR2 LQKENI. In nucleotides, the CDR3 is TGTGCCAGCTCACCCGGACAACTCGCTGAAGCTTTCTTT. This gives the protein CASSPGQLAEAFF.

The rearrangement links TRBV7-8 to TRBJ1-2; the match to TRBD1 covers 7 bases. The CDR3 has 16 residues. The junction had 10 bases not matched to a gene; V was cut back by 5 bases and J by 1 base. Germline V gene sequence: CDR1 SGHVS, CDR2 FQNEAQ. The CDR3 DNA is TGTGCCAGCAGCCGACGGGACAGCGCCCTTAACTATGGCTACACCTTC. Protein product: CASSRRDSALNYGYTF.

This chain connects TRBV18 to TRBJ2-7, with 8 bases aligning to TRBD1. The germline V gene encodes CDR1 KGHSH and CDR2 LQKENI. This CDR3 is built from 14 residues. V was clipped by 5 bases and J by 2 bases; unmatched bases: 5. The CDR3 loop is CASSEGQVTYEQYF. The CDR3 coding sequence is TGTGCCAGCTCAGAGGGACAGGTGACCTACGAGCAGTACTTC. Complete variable domain (other parts from reference TRBV18 and TRBJ2-7): NAGVMQNPRHLVRRRGQEARLRCSPMKGHSHVYWYRQLPEEGLKFMVYLQKENIIDESGMPKERFSAEFPKEGPSILRIQQVVRGDSAAYFCASSEGQVTYEQYFGPGTRLTVT.

The chain uses TRBV4-3 and TRBJ2-7; D uncertain. This CDR3 comprises 12 residues. Germline values: CDR1 LGHNA, CDR2 YSLEER. Trimming pared 0 bases from V and 7 bases from J, leaving 7 bases between. The CDR3 coding sequence is TGCGCCAGCAGCCAAGATAAGAGAGAGCAGTACTTC. Encoded protein: CASSQDKREQYF.

The CDR3 loop reads CSVYPGQGPAGYTF. Written as DNA, the CDR3 is TGCAGCGTTTATCCGGGACAGGGGCCGGCGGGCTACACCTTC. The rearrangement links TRBV29-1 to TRBJ1-2, with 10 bases matching TRBD1. This CDR3 region has 14 residues. The trim removed 5 bases at V and 8 bases at J, leaving 11 bases unmatched. Germline CDR1 SQVTM, CDR2 ANQGSEA. The whole variable domain, filled in from reference TRBV29-1 and TRBJ1-2, reads SAVISQKPSRDICQRGTSLTIQCQVDSQVTMMFWYRQQPGQSLTLIATANQGSEATYESGFVIDKFPISRPNLTFSTLTVSNMSPEDSSIYLCSVYPGQGPAGYTFGSGTRLTVV.

The chain uses TRBV3-1 (or the pseudogene TRBV3-2) and TRBJ1-2, with a tentative D call TRBD1 (5 bases). V lost 1 base and J lost 3, with 6 bases in between. There are 13 residues in the CDR3. Germline-derived CDR1 and CDR2 are LGHDT and YNNKEL (reference sequence). The CDR3 coding sequence is TGTGCCAGCAGCCAAGCAGGGTACTATGGCTACACCTTC. This gives the protein CASSQAGYYGYTF.

In this sample, this clone turned up once. The chain has TRBV24-1 and TRBJ1-5; no clear D gene. This CDR3 is 12 amino acids long. Germline CDR1 and CDR2: KGHDR and SFDVKD. V lost 5 bases, J lost 8 bases, and 9 bases lay in between. The chain's CDR3 is CATSVAGEPQHF. The CDR3 DNA is TGTGCCACCAGTGTAGCCGGGGAGCCCCAGCATTTT.